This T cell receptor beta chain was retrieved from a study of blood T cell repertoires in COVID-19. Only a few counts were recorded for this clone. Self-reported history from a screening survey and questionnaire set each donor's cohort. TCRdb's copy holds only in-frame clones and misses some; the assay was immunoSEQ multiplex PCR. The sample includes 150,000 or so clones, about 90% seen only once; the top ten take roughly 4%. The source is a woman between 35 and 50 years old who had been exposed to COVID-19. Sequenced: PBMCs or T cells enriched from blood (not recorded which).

The CDR3 reads CASSPPIREAFF. The CDR3 DNA is TGTGCCAGCAGCCCCCCAATCCGGGAAGCTTTCTTT. V is TRBV7-9 and J is TRBJ1-1; D ambiguous. This CDR3 is 12 amino acids long. Germline assignment: CDR1 SEHNR and CDR2 FQNEAQ (reference sequence). With 5 bases removed from V and 8 bases from J, the gap between germline ends came to 12 bases.